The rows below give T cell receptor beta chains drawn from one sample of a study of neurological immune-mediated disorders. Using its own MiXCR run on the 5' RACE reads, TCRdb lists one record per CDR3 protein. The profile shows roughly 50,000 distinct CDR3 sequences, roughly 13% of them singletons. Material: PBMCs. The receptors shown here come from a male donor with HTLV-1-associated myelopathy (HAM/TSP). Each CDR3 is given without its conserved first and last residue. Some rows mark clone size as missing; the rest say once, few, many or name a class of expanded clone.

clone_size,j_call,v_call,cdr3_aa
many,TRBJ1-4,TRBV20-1,SAERVVGEKLF
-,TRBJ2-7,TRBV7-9,ASSLQRGEQY
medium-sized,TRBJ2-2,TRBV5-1,ASSPVGTTNTGELF
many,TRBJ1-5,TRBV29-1,SVGTGNNQPQH
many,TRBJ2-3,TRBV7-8,ASGWGDSTDTQY
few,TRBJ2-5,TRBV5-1,ASSFQTGGRETQY
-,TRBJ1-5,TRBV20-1,SAPGQPHGQPQH
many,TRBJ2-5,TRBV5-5,ASSFLPRPGGQETQY
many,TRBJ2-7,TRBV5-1,ASSLGSRGDEQY
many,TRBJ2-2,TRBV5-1,ASSLLWGHTGELF
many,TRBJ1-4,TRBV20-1,GSAAGPNEKLF
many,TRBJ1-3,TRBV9,ASSVGHRSGNTIY
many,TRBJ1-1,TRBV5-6,ASSRHYTEAF
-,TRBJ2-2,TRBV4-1,ASSHSSNTGELF
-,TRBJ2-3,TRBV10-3,ATGLYTDTQY
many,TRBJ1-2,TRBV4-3,ASSQDISGGYT
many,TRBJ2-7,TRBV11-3,ASSLDSSYEQY
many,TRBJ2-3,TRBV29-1,SVDSGGALDTQY
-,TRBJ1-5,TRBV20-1,SAWVRTGVGVSNQPQH
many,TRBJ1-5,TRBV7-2,ASSLDRNQPQH
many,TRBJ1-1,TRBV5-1,ASSPGTGEKAF
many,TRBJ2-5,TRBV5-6,ASSLTSRRETQY
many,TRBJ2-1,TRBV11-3,ASSLSAGTGYEQF
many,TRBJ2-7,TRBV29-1,SALLAEATYEQY
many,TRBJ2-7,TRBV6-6,ASSPQVYEQY
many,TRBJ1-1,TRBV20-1,SARGAGGVYSAF
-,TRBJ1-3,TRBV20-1,SAREVGPTIY
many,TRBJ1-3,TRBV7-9,ASSASSNTIY